This T cell receptor (beta chain) was recorded in a study of T cell responses to AZD1222 COVID-19 vaccine. Germline CDR1 reads MNHEY; CDR2 reads SMNVEV (reference sequence). The CDR3 sequence is 15 residues long. J lost 2 bases, V lost 4 bases, and 4 bases had no gene match. Produced via immunoSEQ multiplex PCR; TCRdb's table is partial and in-frame only. The sample includes more than 50,000 clones, roughly 88% of them seen just once. This clonotype originated in an adult in good health. The chain is built from TRBV27 and TRBJ2-4; 8 bases match TRBD1. The specimen was peripheral blood, collected on day 0 of AZD1222 vaccination. The CDR3 region has the DNA TGTGCCAGCAGTTGGACAGGGAGGACCAAAAACATTCAGTACTTC. Translation gives CASSWTGRTKNIQYF.